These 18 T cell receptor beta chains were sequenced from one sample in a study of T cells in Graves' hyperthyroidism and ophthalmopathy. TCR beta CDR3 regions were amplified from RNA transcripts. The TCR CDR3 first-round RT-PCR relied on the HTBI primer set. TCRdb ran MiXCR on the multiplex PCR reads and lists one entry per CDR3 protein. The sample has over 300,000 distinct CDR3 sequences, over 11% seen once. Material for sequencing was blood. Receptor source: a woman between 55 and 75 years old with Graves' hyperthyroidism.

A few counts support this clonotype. CDR3 region: CAISSGTYGYTF. The CDR3 DNA is TGTGCCATCAGCAGCGGGACCTATGGCTACACCTTC. The V and J genes are TRBV10-3 and TRBJ1-2, with D maybe TRBD1 (5 bases). The germline V gene has CDR1 ENHRY and CDR2 SYGVKD. The CDR3 is 12 amino acids. The V end was cut by 6 bases, the J end by 4 bases, with 9 bases between.

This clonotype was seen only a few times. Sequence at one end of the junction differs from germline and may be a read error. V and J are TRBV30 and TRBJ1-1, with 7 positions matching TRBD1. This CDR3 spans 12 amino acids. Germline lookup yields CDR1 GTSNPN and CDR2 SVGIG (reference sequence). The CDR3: CALDRRRTETFF. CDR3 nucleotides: TGTGCCTTGGACAGGCGGAGGACTGAAACTTTCTTT.

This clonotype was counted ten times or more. The CDR3 loop is CASSSAGGVWTGELFF. In DNA, the CDR3 is TGTGCCAGCAGTTCCGCAGGGGGTGTATGGACCGGGGAGCTGTTTTTT. The V and J genes are TRBV6-2 or TRBV6-3 and TRBJ2-2; 7 bases match TRBD1. The ends lost 4 bases at V and 5 bases at J; junction bases unmatched: 10. In germline, CDR1 is MNHEY, CDR2 SVGEGT. The CDR3 length is 16 residues.

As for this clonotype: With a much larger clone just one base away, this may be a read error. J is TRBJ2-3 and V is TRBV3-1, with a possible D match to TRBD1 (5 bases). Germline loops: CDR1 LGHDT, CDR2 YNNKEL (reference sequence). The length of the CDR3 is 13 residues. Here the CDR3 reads CASSQRGTGTQYF. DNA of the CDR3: TGTGCCAGCAGCCAGCGTGGCACAGGTACGCAGTATTTT.

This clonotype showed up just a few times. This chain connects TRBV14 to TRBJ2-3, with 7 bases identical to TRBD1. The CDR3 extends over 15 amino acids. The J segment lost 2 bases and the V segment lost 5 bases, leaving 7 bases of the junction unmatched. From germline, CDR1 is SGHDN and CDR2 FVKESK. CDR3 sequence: CASSSQGRFTDTQYF. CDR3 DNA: TGTGCCAGCAGCTCACAGGGGCGATTCACAGATACGCAGTATTTT.

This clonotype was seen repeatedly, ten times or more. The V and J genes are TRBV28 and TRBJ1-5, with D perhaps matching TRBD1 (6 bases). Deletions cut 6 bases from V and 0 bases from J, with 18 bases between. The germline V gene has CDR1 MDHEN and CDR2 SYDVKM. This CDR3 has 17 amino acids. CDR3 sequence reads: CASSSPRTANSNQPQHF. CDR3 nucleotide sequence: TGTGCCAGCAGCTCGCCCCGGACAGCTAATAGCAATCAGCCCCAGCATTTT.

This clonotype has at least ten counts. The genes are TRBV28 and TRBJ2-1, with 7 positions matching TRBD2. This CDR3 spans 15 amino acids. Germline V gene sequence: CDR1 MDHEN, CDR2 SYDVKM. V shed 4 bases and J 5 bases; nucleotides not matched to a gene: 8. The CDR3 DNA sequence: TGTGCCAGCAGTTCCCCCGCTAGCGGCAACAATGAGCAGTTCTTC. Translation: CASSSPASGNNEQFF.

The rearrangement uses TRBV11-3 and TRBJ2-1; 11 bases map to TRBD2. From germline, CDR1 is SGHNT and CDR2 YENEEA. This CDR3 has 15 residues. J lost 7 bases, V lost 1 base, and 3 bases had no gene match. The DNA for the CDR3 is TGTGCCAGCAGCTTAGTGACTAGCGGGATGAATGAGCAGTTCTTC. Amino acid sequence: CASSLVTSGMNEQFF. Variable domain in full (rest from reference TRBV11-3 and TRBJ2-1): EAGVVQSPRYKIIEKKQPVAFWCNPISGHNTLYWYLQNLGQGPELLIRYENEEAVDDSQLPKDRFSAERLKGVDSTLKIQPAELGDSAVYLCASSLVTSGMNEQFFGPGTRLTVL.

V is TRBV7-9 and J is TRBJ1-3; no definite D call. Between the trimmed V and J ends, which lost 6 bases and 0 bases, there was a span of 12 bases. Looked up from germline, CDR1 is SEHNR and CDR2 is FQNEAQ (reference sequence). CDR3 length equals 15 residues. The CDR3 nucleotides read TGTGCCAGCAGTCTCGGATCTGACTCTGGAAACACCATATATTTT. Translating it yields CASSLGSDSGNTIYF.

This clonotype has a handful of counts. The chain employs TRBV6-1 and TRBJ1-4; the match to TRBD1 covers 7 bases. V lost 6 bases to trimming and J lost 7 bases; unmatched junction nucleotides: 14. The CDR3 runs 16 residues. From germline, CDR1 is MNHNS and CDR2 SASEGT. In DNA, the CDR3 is TGTGCCAGCAGCCCCTCTCACAGGGGTAGGGGTGAAAAACTGTTTTTT. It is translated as CASSPSHRGRGEKLFF.

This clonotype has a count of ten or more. The chain's CDR3 is CASSFGTLYNEQFF. In DNA, the CDR3 is TGTGCCAGCAGTTTTGGGACCCTTTACAATGAGCAGTTCTTC. The genes are TRBV12-3 or TRBV12-4 and TRBJ2-1, with D perhaps given as TRBD1 or TRBD2 (5 bases each). The CDR3 consists of 14 residues. V dropped 3 bases and J dropped 4 bases, with 10 bases sitting between them.

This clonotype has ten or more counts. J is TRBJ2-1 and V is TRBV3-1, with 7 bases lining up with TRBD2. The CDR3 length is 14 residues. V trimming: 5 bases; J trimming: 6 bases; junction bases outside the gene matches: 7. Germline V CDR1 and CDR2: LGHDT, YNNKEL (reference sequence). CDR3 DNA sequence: TGTGCCAGCAGCGTCGGGGGGTACGGCAATGAGCAGTTCTTC. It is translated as CASSVGGYGNEQFF.

The CDR3 protein is CSAPPEGGGYTF. CDR3 nucleotide sequence: TGCAGTGCACCACCCGAGGGTGGTGGCTACACCTTC. The chain joins TRBV20-1 to TRBJ1-2; D is ambiguous. V was cut by 6 bases and J by 7 bases, with 15 bases left in between. Germline V gene lookup returns CDR1 DFQATT and CDR2 SNEGSKA (reference sequence). The CDR3 is 12 residues long.

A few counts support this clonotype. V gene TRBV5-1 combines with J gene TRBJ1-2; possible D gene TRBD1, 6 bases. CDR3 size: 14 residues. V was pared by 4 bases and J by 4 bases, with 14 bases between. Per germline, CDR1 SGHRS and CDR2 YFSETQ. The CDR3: CASSVTGRSYGYTF. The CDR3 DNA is TGCGCCAGCAGCGTGACAGGTCGGTCCTATGGCTACACCTTC.

The CDR3 loop is CASSDSRQGNSPLHF. Written as DNA, the CDR3 is TGTGCCAGCAGCGACTCAAGACAGGGGAATTCACCCCTCCACTTT. The chain carries TRBV2 and TRBJ1-6; 8 bases are a match to TRBD1. Germline assignment: CDR1 SNHLY and CDR2 FYNNEI. The CDR3 spans 15 residues. V dropped 6 bases and J dropped 7; count of bases not matched to a gene: 8.

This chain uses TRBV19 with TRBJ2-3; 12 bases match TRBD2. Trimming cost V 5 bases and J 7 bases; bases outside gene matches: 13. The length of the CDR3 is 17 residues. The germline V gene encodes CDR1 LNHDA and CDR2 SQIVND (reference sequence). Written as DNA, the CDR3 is TGTGCCAGTAGTTCCTTTTCGACTAGCGGGAGAGGTAATACGCAGTATTTT. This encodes CASSSFSTSGRGNTQYF.

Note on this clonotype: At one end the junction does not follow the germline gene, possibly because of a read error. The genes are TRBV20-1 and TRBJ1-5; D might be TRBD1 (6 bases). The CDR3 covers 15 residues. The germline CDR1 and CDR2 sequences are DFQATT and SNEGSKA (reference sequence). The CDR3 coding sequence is TGCAGTGCTAGAGATCGAGGGGGGGGCCATGGGCCCCGGCATTTT. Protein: CSARDRGGGHGPRHF.

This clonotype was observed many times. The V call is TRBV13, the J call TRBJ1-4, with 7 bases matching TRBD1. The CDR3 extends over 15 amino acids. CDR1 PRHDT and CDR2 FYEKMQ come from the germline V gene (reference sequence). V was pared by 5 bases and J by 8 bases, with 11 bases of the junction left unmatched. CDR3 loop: CASSPSTGSEEKLFF. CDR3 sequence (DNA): TGTGCCAGCAGCCCATCGACAGGGTCGGAGGAAAAACTGTTTTTT.